The 12 T cell receptor beta chains below all came from one sample that was sequenced in a study of T cell clonality in common variable immunodeficiency. Clones were sequenced by immunoSEQ multiplex PCR, and TCRdb holds only the in-frame ones, with some missing. Sampling found tens of thousands of clones, none seen once. The sequenced material came from peripheral blood mononuclear cells. The receptors here all came from a person between 18 and 75 years old in good health.

This clone has more than one count but fewer than ten. The read stops 3 residues short of the end of the CDR3; the missing end is completed from the germline J gene. The chain employs TRBV7-9 and TRBJ2-4, with D possibly called TRBD1 or TRBD2 (5 bases each). Trimming removed 1 base at V and 9 bases at J, with 10 bases between. The germline CDR1 and CDR2 sequences are SEHNR and FQNEAQ (reference sequence). The CDR3 contains 13 residues. The CDR3 sequence: CASSLGGAGIQYF. CDR3 bases read: TGTGCCAGCAGCTTAGGAGGGGCCGGCATT.

This clone was detected only a few times. The read terminates 3 residues before the CDR3 end, so the remaining end is supplied by the germline J gene. The rearrangement joins TRBV5-4 to TRBJ2-7; tentative D call: TRBD1 (6 bases). Germline CDR1 SGHNT, CDR2 YYREEE (reference sequence). V was trimmed by 2 bases and J by 1 base, leaving 13 bases between them. CDR3 size: 15 residues. CDR3 DNA (partial): TGTGCCAGCAGCTTTTGGGACACCCGATCCTACGAG. This sequence encodes CASSFWDTRSYE. In full, the CDR3 reads CASSFWDTRSYEQYF. Together with reference TRBV5-4 and TRBJ2-7, the CDR3 gives the full variable domain: ETGVTQSPTHLIKTRGQQVTLRCSSQSGHNTVSWYQQALGQGPQFIFQYYREEENGRGNFPPRFSGLQFPNYSSELNVNALELDDSALYLCASSFWDTRSYEQYFGPGTRLTVT.

This clone appeared many times. The CDR3 end lies 3 residues beyond the end of the read and is filled in from the germline J gene. This chain uses TRBV29-1 with TRBJ2-7; TRBD2 aligns across 9 bases. The V gene's germline CDR1 is SQVTM and CDR2 ANQGSEA. The J segment lost 2 bases and the V segment lost 3 bases, leaving 2 bases of the junction unmatched. The CDR3 runs to 13 residues. The sequenced part of the CDR3 DNA is TGCAGCGTTGAGGGCGGGAGGGCCTACGAG. This codes for CSVEGGRAYE. The entire CDR3 is CSVEGGRAYEQYF.

In its sample, this clone was seen many times. Sequencing ends 3 residues short of the CDR3 end; the germline J gene provides the rest. The V gene is TRBV29-1, the J gene TRBJ1-2; TRBD1 matches 11 bases. This CDR3 comprises 15 residues. Germline CDR1 and CDR2: SQVTM and ANQGSEA. Here the CDR3 reads CSVGTRDRGVRGYTF. The CDR3 DNA, read in part, is TGCAGCGTTGGTACGCGGGACAGGGGGGTTCGGGGC.

This clone was detected a few times. The CDR3 end is not reached by the read, which stops 3 residues before it; the germline J gene fills it in. The J gene is TRBJ1-2, the V gene TRBV7-6; tentative D call: TRBD1 (5 bases). The CDR3 is 15 amino acids. Per the germline V gene, CDR1 is SGHVS and CDR2 is FNYEAQ. The CDR3: CASSLEWGNTDTYTF. Incomplete CDR3 DNA: TGTGCCAGCAGCCTAGAGTGGGGCAACACAGATACC.

In its sample, this clone was seen many times. The observed sequence ends 3 residues before the CDR3 terminus, with the missing tail filled in from the germline J gene. The genes are TRBV5-4 and TRBJ2-7, with D perhaps matching TRBD1 (6 bases). This CDR3 contains 14 residues. Trimming removed 3 bases from V and 3 bases from J, with 13 bases in between. Germline V gives CDR1 SGHNT, CDR2 YYREEE (reference sequence). The covered CDR3 bases are TGTGCCAGCAGCTCAAAGACAGGAAACTACGAG. Translation gives CASSSKTGNYE. The complete CDR3 sequence is CASSSKTGNYEQYF.

This clone was detected many times. The read gets to within 3 residues of the CDR3 end, and the germline J gene fills in the rest. The genes are TRBV19 and TRBJ2-7; no reliable D call. The CDR3 is 13 amino acids. V was trimmed by 0 bases and J by 2 bases, leaving 5 bases between them. Germline loops: CDR1 LNHDA, CDR2 SQIVND (reference sequence). The CDR3 sequence: CASSIDITYEQYF. The covered CDR3 bases are TGTGCCAGTAGTATAGACATCACCTACGAG.

This clone was seen ten or more times. Read sequence stops 3 residues before the CDR3 end, and the germline J gene provides the missing end. The chain combines TRBV7-2 with TRBJ2-1; 8 bases align to TRBD2. J lost 5 bases, V lost 5 bases, and 8 bases had no gene match. This CDR3 region has 15 residues. Germline CDR1 SGHTA, CDR2 FQGNSA. The CDR3 reads CASSPGLGEDNEQFF. The covered CDR3 bases are TGTGCCAGCAGCCCGGGACTAGGGGAGGACAATGAG.

There are many counts of this clone. With the read ending 3 residues before the CDR3 end, the germline J gene is used to fill in that end. The chain recombines TRBV20-1 with TRBJ2-7; 7 nucleotides match TRBD2. Germline values: CDR1 DFQATT, CDR2 SNEGSKA (reference sequence). V dropped 2 bases and J dropped 2; count of bases not matched to a gene: 6. The CDR3 covers 14 residues. The part of the CDR3 DNA that was read is TGCAGTGCTAGAAGGTCTAGCGGCCCCTACGAG. Translated, it gives CSARRSSGPYE. The complete CDR3 reads CSARRSSGPYEQYF.

This clone was seen repeatedly, ten times or more. The DNA read from the CDR3 is TGCAGTGGGGCTAGCGGGAGTTTCCCCTACGAG. It encodes CSGASGSFPYE. The entire CDR3 protein is CSGASGSFPYEQYF. This rearrangement joins TRBV20-1 to TRBJ2-7, with 10 nucleotides matching TRBD2. The CDR3 extends 3 residues past the end of the read, so its final part is completed from the germline J gene. This CDR3 has 14 amino acids. V shed 7 bases, J shed 2 bases, and the junction held 8 bases outside the gene matches. Germline V gene sequence: CDR1 DFQATT, CDR2 SNEGSKA (reference sequence).

This clone was counted ten times or more. The CDR3 extends 3 residues past the end of the read, so its final part is completed from the germline J gene. The J gene is TRBJ2-2, the V gene TRBV18; no reliable D call. The CDR3 totals 16 residues. Looked up from germline, CDR1 is KGHSH and CDR2 is LQKENI. Between the trimmed V and J ends, which lost 2 bases and 3 bases, there was a span of 13 bases. The DNA read from the CDR3 is TGTGCCAGCTCACCAAAAGGCGGCAGCTACACCGGGGAG. As protein: CASSPKGGSYTGE. The whole CDR3 sequence is CASSPKGGSYTGELFF. Full variable domain (missing parts from reference TRBV18 and TRBJ2-2): NAGVMQNPRHLVRRRGQEARLRCSPMKGHSHVYWYRQLPEEGLKFMVYLQKENIIDESGMPKERFSAEFPKEGPSILRIQQVVRGDSAAYFCASSPKGGSYTGELFFGEGSRLTVL.

This clone was picked up many times. From the germline J gene comes the end of the CDR3, since the read stops 3 residues before it. The chain combines TRBV2 with TRBJ1-5; D is perhaps TRBD1 (6 bases). Per the germline V gene, CDR1 is SNHLY and CDR2 is FYNNEI. The CDR3 runs to 16 residues. Trimming stripped 6 bases from V and 1 base from J, with 16 bases between. The CDR3 protein is CASSATRQGSNQPQHF. The sequenced part of the CDR3 DNA is TGTGCCAGCAGCGCAACTCGGCAGGGGAGCAATCAGCCC.